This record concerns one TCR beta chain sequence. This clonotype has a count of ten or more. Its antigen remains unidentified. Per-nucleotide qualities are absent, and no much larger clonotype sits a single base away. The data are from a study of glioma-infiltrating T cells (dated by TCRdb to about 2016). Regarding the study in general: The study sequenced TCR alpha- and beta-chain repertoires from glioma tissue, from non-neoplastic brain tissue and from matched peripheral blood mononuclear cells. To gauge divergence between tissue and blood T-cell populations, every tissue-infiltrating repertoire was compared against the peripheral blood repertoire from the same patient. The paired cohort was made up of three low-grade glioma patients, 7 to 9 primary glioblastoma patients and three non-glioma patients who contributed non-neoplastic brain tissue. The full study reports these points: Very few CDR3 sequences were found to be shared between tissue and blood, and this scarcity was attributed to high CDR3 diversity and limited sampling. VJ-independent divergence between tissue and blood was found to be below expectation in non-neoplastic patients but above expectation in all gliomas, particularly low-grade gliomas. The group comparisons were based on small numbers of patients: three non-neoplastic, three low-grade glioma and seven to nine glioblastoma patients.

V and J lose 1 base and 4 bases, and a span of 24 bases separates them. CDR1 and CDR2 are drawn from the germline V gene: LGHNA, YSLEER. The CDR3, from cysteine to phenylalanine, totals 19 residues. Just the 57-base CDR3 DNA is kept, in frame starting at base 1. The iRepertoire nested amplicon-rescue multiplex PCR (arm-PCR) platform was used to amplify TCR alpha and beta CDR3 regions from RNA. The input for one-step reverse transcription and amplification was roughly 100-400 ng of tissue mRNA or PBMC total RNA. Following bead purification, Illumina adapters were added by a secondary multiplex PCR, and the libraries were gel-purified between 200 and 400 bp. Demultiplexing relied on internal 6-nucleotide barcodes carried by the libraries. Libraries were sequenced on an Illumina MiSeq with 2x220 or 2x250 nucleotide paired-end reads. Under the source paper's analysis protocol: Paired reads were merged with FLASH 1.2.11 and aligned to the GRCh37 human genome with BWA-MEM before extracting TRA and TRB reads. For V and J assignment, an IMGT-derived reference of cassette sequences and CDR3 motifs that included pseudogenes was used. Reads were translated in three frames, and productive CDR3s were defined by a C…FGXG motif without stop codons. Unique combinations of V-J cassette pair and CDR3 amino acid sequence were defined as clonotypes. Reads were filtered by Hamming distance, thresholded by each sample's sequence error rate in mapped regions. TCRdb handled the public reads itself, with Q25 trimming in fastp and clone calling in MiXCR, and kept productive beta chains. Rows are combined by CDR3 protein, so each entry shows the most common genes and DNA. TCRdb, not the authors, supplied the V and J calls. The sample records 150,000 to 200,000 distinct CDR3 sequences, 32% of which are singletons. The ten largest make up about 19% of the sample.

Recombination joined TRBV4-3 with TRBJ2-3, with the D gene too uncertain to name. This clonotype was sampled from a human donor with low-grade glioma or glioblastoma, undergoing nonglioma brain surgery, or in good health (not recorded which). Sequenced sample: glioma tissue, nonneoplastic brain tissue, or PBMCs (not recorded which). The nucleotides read TGCGCCAGCAGCCAAGGCATTAAGTGGCGCAGCCCGCGTGCAGATACGCAGTATTTT. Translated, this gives CASSQGIKWRSPRADTQYF.